A single sample gave rise to the 8 T cell receptor beta chains below, sequenced in a study of CD8+ T cells in alopecia areata. Once RNA had been extracted, it was reverse transcribed into cDNA to act as the sequencing template. Sequenced by immunoSEQ multiplex PCR; TCRdb stores in-frame clones only, minus some. Here the sample spans 200,000 or so clones, around 62% being singletons. Sequenced material: CD4+ T cells sorted from blood, taken at week 0. These receptor sequences come from a human donor with alopecia areata.

The V gene is TRBV2, the J gene TRBJ2-1, with 8 bases identical to TRBD2. Germline CDR1 SNHLY, CDR2 FYNNEI. Germline trimming cut 6 bases from V and 2 bases from J; bases unmatched to any gene: 9. This CDR3 spans 16 amino acids. CDR3 residues: CASSDSRLATYNEQFF. CDR3 in DNA: TGTGCCAGCAGCGACAGTCGACTAGCGACCTACAATGAGCAGTTCTTC.

This chain links TRBV4-1 with TRBJ1-2, with a tentative D call TRBD1 (6 bases). Trimming cost V 7 bases and J 3 bases, with 21 bases left between them. Germline CDR1 MGHRA, CDR2 YSYEKL. The CDR3 is 16 residues long. The CDR3 sequence is CASKSPGQSLDYGYTF. The CDR3 DNA reads as TGCGCCAGCAAGAGCCCGGGACAAAGCCTGGACTATGGCTACACCTTC.

This clone was detected a few times. The rearrangement uses TRBV30 and TRBJ2-1; 14 bases map to TRBD2. This CDR3 region has 16 residues. The ends lost 3 bases at V and 7 bases at J; junction bases unmatched: 8. Germline CDR1 GTSNPN, CDR2 SVGIG (reference sequence). The CDR3 nucleotides are TGTGCCTGGAGCAGACTAGCGGGAGGGATGGTGAATGAGCAGTTCTTC. Encoded protein: CAWSRLAGGMVNEQFF.

The chain is built from TRBV15 and TRBJ2-3; no firm D call. The CDR3 sequence is 12 residues long. CDR1 LNHNV and CDR2 YYDKDF come from the germline V gene (reference sequence). Trimming took off 1 base at V and 5 bases at J, with 4 bases between the two ends. As DNA, the CDR3 is TGTGCCACCAGCAGAGGAGGAGATACGCAGTATTTT. It encodes CATSRGGDTQYF.

Only a few counts were recorded for this clone. The chain carries TRBV7-3 and TRBJ1-1; D is possibly TRBD1 (6 bases). The CDR3 is 14 amino acids. The V end lost 7 bases, the J end lost 0 bases, and 12 bases lay between the germline ends. Germline-derived CDR1 and CDR2 are SGHTA and FQGTGA. The DNA of the CDR3 is TGTGCCAGCAAGCAGGGGCCGATGAACACTGAAGCTTTCTTT. Translated: CASKQGPMNTEAFF.

The V and J genes are TRBV6-5 and TRBJ1-3; D ambiguous. The V end lost 10 bases, the J end lost 0 bases, and 16 bases lay between the germline ends. The CDR3 is 15 residues long. The V gene's germline CDR1 is MNHEY and CDR2 SVGAGI. In nucleotides, the CDR3 is TGTGCCACCAAGCCCCACGGCCTCTCTGGAAACACCATATATTTT. Protein sequence: CATKPHGLSGNTIYF.

The chain employs TRBV11-2 and TRBJ2-7; D remains unclear. Looked up from germline, CDR1 is SGHAT and CDR2 is FQNNGV. V was clipped by 6 bases and J by 4 bases, with 1 base between them. The length of the CDR3 is 9 residues. CDR3 sequence (DNA): TGTGCCAGCAGATACGAGCAGTACTTC. It yields the protein CASRYEQYF.

The chain couples TRBV6-5 to TRBJ1-1; 10 nucleotides agree with TRBD1. With V trimmed by 6 bases and J by 3 bases, 4 bases remained unmatched. The CDR3 loop spans 14 amino acids. The germline gives CDR1 MNHEY, CDR2 SVGAGI. The CDR3 sequence: CASSPGTGDTEAFF. The CDR3 coding sequence is TGTGCCAGCAGCCCCGGGACAGGGGACACTGAAGCTTTCTTT.